This T cell receptor beta chain comes out of a study of cytomegalovirus exposure and HLA in healthy donors. Study conclusions and caveats: The study listed roughly 160 cytomegalovirus-associated TCR beta chains.

The PCR was carried out with 60 Vbeta primers and 13 Jbeta primers. Clones were sequenced by immunoSEQ multiplex PCR, and TCRdb holds only the in-frame ones, with some missing. Of about 160,000 clones in the sample, more than 65% were seen once. For this clone: Its antigen is unidentified.

The sequenced sample was PBMCs. This clonotype originated in a man in his fifties in good health and CMV-seropositive.

The CDR3 loop is CASSSTGGRNTEAFF. CDR3 coding DNA: TGTGCCAGCAGCTCTACAGGGGGCAGGAACACTGAAGCTTTCTTT. The rearrangement uses TRBV7-3 and TRBJ1-1; TRBD1 matches at 9 bases. CDR1 and CDR2 (germline): SGHTA, FQGTGA. The CDR3 sequence is 15 residues long. Trimming at V came to 4 bases and at J to 1 base, leaving 4 bases not matched to a gene.